These 24 T cell receptor beta chains were all obtained from the same sample, sequenced in a study of regulatory T cells in long-lasting Graves disease. Time point described: newly diagnosed GD, antithyroid drugs for less than 3 months. The TCR library was made from RNA extracted from PBMCs. Arm-PCR with iRepertoire HTBI primers amplified the CDR3 regions for these TCR beta libraries. MiXCR, applied by TCRdb to the multiplex PCR reads, yields one record per CDR3 protein. The sample has 250,000 or so distinct CDR3 sequences; 20% are singletons. This material consisted of peripheral blood mononuclear cells (PBMCs), taken at new diagnosis, from a patient treated with antithyroid drugs. Receptors originate from a female donor with Graves disease.

This clonotype was recorded many times. V usage is TRBV7-2 and J usage is TRBJ1-2, with 9 bases identical to TRBD1. J was trimmed by 6 bases and V by 2 bases; bases with no gene match: 4. Germline V gives CDR1 SGHTA, CDR2 FQGNSA. CDR3 length equals 14 residues. CDR3 nucleotide sequence: TGTGCCAGCAGCTTAAAAGGACAGGGGAATGGCTACACCTTC. Its translation is CASSLKGQGNGYTF. Looking up the rest from reference TRBV7-2 and TRBJ1-2 gives the full variable domain: GAGVSQSPSNKVTEKGKDVELRCDPISGHTALYWYRQSLGQGLEFLIYFQGNSAPDKSGLPSDRFSAERTGGSVSTLTIQRTQQEDSAVYLCASSLKGQGNGYTFGSGTRLTVV.

Turning to this clonotype: One base away lies a much larger clone, so this may be a sequencing read error. The gene calls are TRBV15 and TRBJ2-1; 7 bases are a match to TRBD1. With 8 bases clipped from V and 6 bases from J, the junction kept 7 bases outside the gene matches. Germline V gene lookup returns CDR1 LNHNV and CDR2 YYDKDF (reference sequence). CDR3 length: 13 residues. CDR3 amino acids: CATGMGQINEQFF. The CDR3 nucleotides are TGTGCCACCGGCATGGGACAGATCAATGAGCAGTTCTTC.

Regarding this clonotype: This may stem from a read error, because a much larger clone lies one nucleotide away. The chain uses TRBV20-1 and TRBJ2-2; 7 bases fit TRBD1. The trim removed 6 bases at V and 2 bases at J, leaving 6 bases unmatched. In germline, CDR1 is DFQATT, CDR2 SNEGSKA (reference sequence). This CDR3 region has 14 residues. The CDR3 spells CSARDSRNTGELFF. The DNA of the CDR3 is TGCAGTGCCCGGGACAGTCGAAACACCGGGGAGCTGTTTTTT.

There are many counts of this clonotype. V is TRBV20-1 and J is TRBJ2-3; 7 nucleotides agree with TRBD2. Looked up from germline, CDR1 is DFQATT and CDR2 is SNEGSKA (reference sequence). The J segment lost 6 bases and the V segment lost 0 bases, leaving 6 bases of the junction unmatched. This CDR3 spans 14 amino acids. CDR3 amino acids: CSARDRDYLDTQYF. CDR3 bases: TGCAGTGCTAGAGACCGGGACTACCTCGATACGCAGTATTTT.

In regard to this clonotype: A far larger clone differs by one base, so this is likely a read error. The chain couples TRBV11-2 to TRBJ2-5; the D is unclear. The CDR3 consists of 13 residues. The V gene's germline CDR1 is SGHAT and CDR2 FQNNGV. The CDR3 sequence is CASRAQLEETKYF. The CDR3 DNA sequence: TGTGCCAGTAGGGCACAGCTCGAAGAGACCAAGTACTTC.

The table lists this clonotype with a few counts. The chain uses TRBV20-1 and TRBJ1-5; a possible D gene is TRBD1 (6 bases). The CDR3 has 14 amino acids. Germline CDR1 is DFQATT and CDR2 is SNEGSKA (reference sequence). Trimming pared 2 bases from V and 6 bases from J, leaving 14 bases between. The CDR3 region has the DNA TGCAGTGCTAGACCCAGGGGAGTCGGTCAGCCCCAGCATTTT. Amino acid sequence: CSARPRGVGQPQHF.

This clonotype occurred once. This chain joins TRBV5-5 and TRBJ2-3; D is possibly TRBD2 (7 bases). This CDR3 region has 16 residues. Between the trimmed V and J ends, which lost 3 bases and 4 bases, there was a span of 18 bases. Germline V CDR1 and CDR2: SGHKS, YYEKEE (reference sequence). The DNA for the CDR3 is TGTGCCAGCAGCTGGGGGGGGGGCCGGACGGCAGATACGCAGTATTTT. It codes for CASSWGGGRTADTQYF.

For this clonotype: Given a much more abundant clone one base away, this may be a read error. The V and J genes are TRBV11-1 and TRBJ2-4; D gene unclear. This CDR3 has 14 amino acids. Germline V lookup: CDR1 SGHAT, CDR2 FQDESV (reference sequence). Trimming took off 6 bases at V and 13 bases at J, with 22 bases between the two ends. CDR3 region: CASSLAATTNEQYF. The CDR3 DNA reads as TGTGCCAGCAGTTTGGCGGCCACGACCAATGAGCAGTACTTC. The variable domain in full, with the rest retrieved from reference TRBV11-1 and TRBJ2-4, is EAEVAQSPRYKITEKSQAVAFWCDPISGHATLYWYRQILGQGPELLVQFQDESVVDDSQLPKDRFSAERLKGVDSTLKIQPAELGDSAMYLCASSLAATTNEQYFGAGTRLSVL.

The table lists this clonotype with a few counts. A much more abundant neighbour one base away suggests this may be a read error. The V and J genes are TRBV27 and TRBJ2-6, with D unclear. V was clipped by 6 bases and J by 4 bases, with 7 bases between them. The CDR3 contains 13 residues. Germline-derived CDR1 and CDR2 are MNHEY and SMNVEV (reference sequence). DNA for the CDR3: TGTGCCAGCAGGGGGTTAGGGGCCAACGTCCTGACTTTC. Protein sequence: CASRGLGANVLTF.

The table lists this clonotype with many counts. The J gene is TRBJ2-2, the V gene TRBV7-9, with D unclear. The CDR3 is 13 amino acids. V lost 5 bases and J lost 1, with 5 bases in between. Germline V gene data show CDR1 as SEHNR and CDR2 as FQNEAQ (reference sequence). The CDR3 sequence is CASSPENTGELFF. The CDR3 nucleotides are TGTGCCAGCAGCCCAGAGAACACCGGGGAGCTGTTTTTT.

This rearrangement joins TRBV11-2 to TRBJ1-2, with 10 bases aligning to TRBD1. Germline loops: CDR1 SGHAT, CDR2 FQNNGV. The CDR3 runs to 14 residues. The J segment lost 7 bases and the V segment lost 3 bases, leaving 5 bases of the junction unmatched. This chain's CDR3 is CASSFPGTGVGYTF. The CDR3 DNA sequence: TGTGCCAGCAGCTTTCCCGGGACAGGGGTTGGCTACACCTTC.

This clonotype was seen many times. The chain has TRBV30 and TRBJ2-1, with D uncertain. The V and J ends lost 0 bases and 3 bases respectively, with 9 bases between them. Germline lookup yields CDR1 GTSNPN and CDR2 SVGIG (reference sequence). The CDR3 loop spans 14 amino acids. As DNA, the CDR3 is TGTGCCTGGAGTGTATCCACCTACTACAATGAGCAGTTCTTC. Translating it yields CAWSVSTYYNEQFF.

Notes on this clonotype: A much more abundant neighbour one base away suggests this may be a read error. The CDR3 region is CASSQDDPGANVLTF. The CDR3 nucleotides read TGTGCCAGCAGCCAAGACGACCCTGGGGCCAACGTCCTGACTTTC. The chain links TRBV4-2 to TRBJ2-6; no reliable D call. The germline V and J ends were trimmed by 0 bases and 2 bases, with 5 bases remaining between them. Germline CDR1 LGHNA, CDR2 YNFKEQ. The CDR3 consists of 15 residues.

This clonotype was seen many times. This rearrangement joins TRBV11-1 to TRBJ1-1, with no clear D. Germline lookup yields CDR1 SGHAT and CDR2 FQDESV (reference sequence). This CDR3 is built from 14 residues. V lost 5 bases, J lost 2 bases, and 12 bases lay in between. In nucleotides, the CDR3 is TGTGCCAGCAGCGTCCTCCAGCTCAACACTGAAGCTTTCTTT. It translates to CASSVLQLNTEAFF.

The table lists this clonotype with many counts. The chain carries TRBV18 and TRBJ2-7; D may be TRBD2 (6 bases). The CDR3 sequence is 15 residues long. V gave up 4 bases and J gave up 2 bases, with 15 bases separating them. Looked up from germline, CDR1 is KGHSH and CDR2 is LQKENI. CDR3 protein: CASSLGTPDTYEQYF. DNA of the CDR3: TGTGCCAGCTCACTGGGGACTCCAGATACCTACGAGCAGTACTTC. Drawing the rest from reference TRBV18 and TRBJ2-7, the complete variable domain is NAGVMQNPRHLVRRRGQEARLRCSPMKGHSHVYWYRQLPEEGLKFMVYLQKENIIDESGMPKERFSAEFPKEGPSILRIQQVVRGDSAAYFCASSLGTPDTYEQYFGPGTRLTVT.

This clonotype was detected many times. V is TRBV20-1 and J is TRBJ1-1; D is undetermined. Trimming removed 2 bases at V and 4 bases at J, with 11 bases between. CDR3 length: 13 amino acids. The germline V gene has CDR1 DFQATT and CDR2 SNEGSKA (reference sequence). CDR3 bases: TGCAGTGCTAGAAACAGCCTGAGCACTGAAGCTTTCTTT. Translation gives CSARNSLSTEAFF.

In this sample, this clonotype turned up many times. This chain links TRBV2 with TRBJ1-2; TRBD1 is a possible D gene (6 bases). The length of the CDR3 is 14 residues. The V gene lost 6 bases and the J gene lost 5 bases, with 16 bases spanning the gap. The germline CDR1 and CDR2 sequences are SNHLY and FYNNEI. This chain's CDR3 is CASSKEGDGYGYTF. The DNA for the CDR3 is TGTGCCAGCAGCAAGGAGGGGGACGGGTATGGCTACACCTTC.

This clonotype was seen many times. This sequence joins TRBV14 and TRBJ2-7, with a possible D match to TRBD2 (6 bases). Germline loops: CDR1 SGHDN, CDR2 FVKESK. The CDR3 is 15 residues long. Deletions cut 1 base from V and 3 bases from J, with 13 bases between. The CDR3 region is CASSQGRELYYEQYF. For the CDR3, the DNA is TGTGCCAGCAGCCAAGGGAGGGAGCTATACTACGAGCAGTACTTC. Using reference TRBV14 and TRBJ2-7 for the parts outside the CDR3, the full variable domain is EAGVTQFPSHSVIEKGQTVTLRCDPISGHDNLYWYRRVMGKEIKFLLHFVKESKQDESGMPNNRFLAERTGGTYSTLKVQPAELEDSGVYFCASSQGRELYYEQYFGPGTRLTVT.

This clonotype showed up just a few times. This chain links TRBV6-5 with TRBJ2-7; 7 positions match TRBD1. The germline gives CDR1 MNHEY, CDR2 SVGAGI. CDR3 length: 15 residues. The V segment lost 4 bases and the J segment 0 bases; nucleotides outside the gene matches: 6. CDR3 in amino acids: CASSLTRQGSYEQYF. CDR3 nucleotide sequence: TGTGCCAGCAGTTTGACCCGACAGGGCTCCTACGAGCAGTACTTC.

The table lists this clonotype with many counts. This chain joins TRBV24-1 and TRBJ1-2, with D tentatively TRBD1 (5 bases). V lost 6 bases to trimming and J lost 6 bases, with 13 bases between them. The V gene's germline CDR1 is KGHDR and CDR2 SFDVKD. There are 13 residues in the CDR3. The chain's CDR3 is CATSSLSGDGYTF. The CDR3 coding sequence is TGTGCCACCAGTTCACTCTCGGGGGATGGCTACACCTTC.

The V call is TRBV11-2, the J call TRBJ1-4; TRBD1 is a possible D gene (6 bases). Germline-derived CDR1 and CDR2 are SGHAT and FQNNGV. V was clipped by 5 bases and J by 7 bases, with 17 bases between them. The CDR3 length is 15 residues. The CDR3 reads CASSGGEDLGEKLFF. In DNA, the CDR3 is TGTGCCAGCAGCGGGGGCGAGGACTTGGGTGAAAAACTGTTTTTT.

The sample holds many counts of this clonotype. The chain's CDR3 is CASSLALVNTEAFF. In DNA, the CDR3 is TGTGCCAGCAGCTTAGCGCTCGTGAACACTGAAGCTTTCTTT. This chain links TRBV7-2 with TRBJ1-1; D is ambiguous. The CDR3 extends over 14 amino acids. The V and J ends lost 0 bases and 0 bases respectively, with 5 bases between them. Germline-derived CDR1 and CDR2 are SGHTA and FQGNSA.

This clonotype has at least ten counts. The CDR3 spells CASRPGGLTEAFF. The CDR3 nucleotides are TGTGCCAGCAGGCCAGGGGGCTTGACTGAAGCTTTCTTT. V is TRBV6-2 or TRBV6-3 and J is TRBJ1-1; 8 positions agree with TRBD1. Germline-derived CDR1 and CDR2 are MNHEY and SVGEGT. J lost 5 bases, V lost 6 bases, and 5 bases had no gene match. The CDR3 has 13 amino acids.

The V gene is TRBV4-3, the J gene TRBJ1-4, with D tentatively TRBD1 (5 bases). Germline V gene lookup returns CDR1 LGHNA and CDR2 YSLEER. V lost 8 bases and J 4 bases, leaving 11 bases between the germline ends. The CDR3 sequence is 13 residues long. The CDR3: CASRGEGNEKLFF. Written as DNA, the CDR3 is TGCGCCAGCCGGGGCGAGGGTAATGAAAAACTGTTTTTT.